The T cell receptor beta chain described here comes from a study of molecular identifiers for immune sequencing clone quantification. Notes on the study in general: Among effectors, clones above 20 RNA copies held over 99% of molecules; among naive cells, under 1%.

This clonotype was detected many times. No antigen is known for it. The CDR3 consists of 15 residues. The V gene's germline CDR1 is SGHRS and CDR2 YFSETQ. J gave up 4 bases and V 0 bases, and 4 bases lay outside the gene matches. Using its own MiXCR run on the PCR reads, TCRdb lists one record per CDR3 protein. The sample carries about 510,000 distinct CDR3 sequences, under 30% recorded once. V usage is TRBV5-1 and J usage is TRBJ2-1, with TRBD2 identical over 7 bases. What was sequenced was naive CD8+ T cells from blood, with Jurkat cell RNA spiked in. As for subset: FACS-sorted CD8+CD4-CCR7+CD45RA+ naive T cells. This clonotype originated in a human donor in good health. Some libraries in this study had Jurkat cell RNA spiked in. CDR3 in amino acids: CASSLAGGVYNEQFF. CDR3 DNA sequence: TGCGCCAGCAGCTTGGCGGGGGGAGTTTACAATGAGCAGTTCTTC. Full variable domain (remainder filled in from reference TRBV5-1 and TRBJ2-1): KAGVTQTPRYLIKTRGQQVTLSCSPISGHRSVSWYQQTPGQGLQFLFEYFSETQRNKGNFPGRFSGRQFSNSRSEMNVSTLELGDSALYLCASSLAGGVYNEQFFGPGTRLTVL.